Shown below are 32 T cell receptor beta chains from a single sample sequenced in a study of T cells in narcolepsy. Sequenced by immunoSEQ multiplex PCR; TCRdb stores in-frame clones only, minus some. The table has about 19,000 clones, under 85% seen once; the top ten hold roughly 1.7%. The specimen sequenced was memory (CD45RA-) CD4+ T cells from blood. These receptor sequences come from a human donor in good health.

The rearrangement joins TRBV6-1 to TRBJ1-3; 9 nucleotides match TRBD1. CDR1 and CDR2 (germline): MNHNS, SASEGT. There are 14 residues in the CDR3. V shed 7 bases and J 4 bases; nucleotides not matched to a gene: 5. The CDR3 reads CASNGQGHGNTIYF. DNA for the CDR3: TGTGCCAGCAATGGACAGGGGCACGGAAACACCATATATTTT.

This clone has just a few counts. This rearrangement joins TRBV2 to TRBJ1-3, with D perhaps TRBD1 (5 bases). The V end was cut by 7 bases, the J end by 4 bases, with 14 bases between. This CDR3 comprises 14 residues. Germline V gene lookup returns CDR1 SNHLY and CDR2 FYNNEI. The CDR3 nucleotides are TGTGCCAGCATGCCCGGGGCGGACGGAAACACCATATATTTT. The encoded protein is CASMPGADGNTIYF.

This chain joins TRBV14 and TRBJ2-6, with D perhaps being TRBD1 or TRBD2 (5 bases each). The germline V gene has CDR1 SGHDN and CDR2 FVKESK. CDR3 length equals 19 residues. V was clipped by 3 bases and J by 0 bases, with 18 bases between them. CDR3 in DNA: TGTGCCAGCAGCCACCTAACCGGGACGCAGCTCTCTGGGGCCAACGTCCTGACTTTC. Translation gives CASSHLTGTQLSGANVLTF.

The rearrangement joins TRBV7-8 to TRBJ1-4; 10 nucleotides line up with TRBD1. This CDR3 is 18 amino acids long. V dropped 4 bases and J dropped 1; count of bases not matched to a gene: 9. In germline, CDR1 is SGHVS, CDR2 FQNEAQ. The CDR3 spells CASSSATGGAKTNEKLFF. As DNA, the CDR3 is TGTGCCAGCAGCTCGGCGACAGGGGGCGCGAAAACTAATGAAAAACTGTTTTTT.

The chain couples TRBV5-3 to TRBJ2-7; either TRBD1 or TRBD2 may fit D (5 bases each). TRBV5-3 is flagged as an ORF with uncertain function. Trimming pared 5 bases from V and 0 bases from J, leaving 18 bases between. The CDR3 is made up of 16 amino acids. The CDR3 DNA reads TGTGCCAGAAGTTGCTCCGGGACGTTGAGCTCCTACGAGCAGTACTTC. Amino acids: CARSCSGTLSSYEQYF.

The chain couples TRBV5-4 to TRBJ2-5, with D perhaps TRBD1 (6 bases). V was trimmed by 4 bases and J by 11 bases, leaving 15 bases between them. The germline V gene has CDR1 SGHNT and CDR2 YYREEE (reference sequence). The CDR3 has 12 residues. DNA for the CDR3: TGTGCCAGCAGCCTTCCGGGACAACCGCAGTACTTC. This gives the protein CASSLPGQPQYF.

CDR3: CASSRRGRNTIYF. CDR3 DNA: TGTGCCAGCAGTAGGAGGGGGAGAAACACCATATATTTT. V gene TRBV6-5 combines with J gene TRBJ1-3; TRBD1 is a possible D gene (6 bases). The V end lost 5 bases, the J end lost 5 bases, and 10 bases lay between the germline ends. Germline CDR1 reads MNHEY; CDR2 reads SVGAGI. The CDR3 is 13 residues long.

The chain is built from TRBV7-2 and TRBJ2-7; TRBD2 aligns across 7 bases. Trimming at V came to 1 base and at J to 3 bases, leaving 6 bases not matched to a gene. Germline assignment: CDR1 SGHTA and CDR2 FQGNSA. The CDR3 is made up of 15 amino acids. CDR3 DNA sequence: TGTGCCAGCAGCTTAGGGTGGAGCGGGAACTACGAGCAGTACTTC. This translates into CASSLGWSGNYEQYF. The full variable domain, rest sourced from reference TRBV7-2 and TRBJ2-7, is GAGVSQSPSNKVTEKGKDVELRCDPISGHTALYWYRQSLGQGLEFLIYFQGNSAPDKSGLPSDRFSAERTGGSVSTLTIQRTQQEDSAVYLCASSLGWSGNYEQYFGPGTRLTVT.

This chain connects TRBV6-5 to TRBJ1-5; no clear D. Per germline, CDR1 MNHEY and CDR2 SVGAGI. The CDR3 extends over 14 amino acids. The ends were cut back, 0 bases at V and 4 bases at J, with 7 bases in the middle. This CDR3 reads CASSYSRGNQPQHF. DNA of the CDR3: TGTGCCAGCAGTTACTCGAGAGGGAATCAGCCCCAGCATTTT.

The chain combines TRBV10-3 with TRBJ1-5; maybe TRBD1 (6 bases). CDR1 and CDR2 (germline): ENHRY, SYGVKD. This CDR3 comprises 13 residues. Trimming removed 4 bases at V and 9 bases at J, with 13 bases between. CDR3 region: CAISGQGFRPQHF. The CDR3 DNA sequence: TGTGCCATCAGTGGTCAGGGGTTTCGGCCCCAGCATTTT.

The V call is TRBV5-1, the J call TRBJ2-5; 9 positions match TRBD2. The germline CDR1 and CDR2 sequences are SGHRS and YFSETQ. The CDR3 is 15 residues long. Trimming took 0 bases from V and 5 from J; bases not matched to a gene: 5. The CDR3, as DNA: TGCGCCAGCAGCTTGGTCGCTAGCGGGGAGGAGACCCAGTACTTC. Protein sequence: CASSLVASGEETQYF.

This clone was recorded a few times. The gene calls are TRBV6-1 and TRBJ1-4; D gene unclear. The V and J ends lost 0 bases and 0 bases respectively, with 8 bases between them. The CDR3 has 16 residues. Germline V CDR1 and CDR2: MNHNS, SASEGT. The CDR3 DNA reads TGTGCCAGCAGTGAAGCAGGGATCACAACTAATGAAAAACTGTTTTTT. Protein sequence: CASSEAGITTNEKLFF.

The chain recombines TRBV11-3 with TRBJ2-3; TRBD1 matches 9 bases. The V and J ends lost 2 bases and 6 bases, in that order; junction bases with no gene match: 9. This CDR3 has 16 amino acids. Looked up from germline, CDR1 is SGHNT and CDR2 is YENEEA. The CDR3 DNA is TGTGCCAGCAGCTTATCATCCGGGACAGGGCGGGATACGCAGTATTTT. Encoded protein: CASSLSSGTGRDTQYF.

In its sample, this clone ranks as large (0.1 to 1%). The chain couples TRBV7-9 to TRBJ1-4, with 7 positions matching TRBD1. Germline lookup yields CDR1 SEHNR and CDR2 FQNEAQ (reference sequence). The V gene end was trimmed by 5 bases and the J gene end by 8 bases; junction bases not matched to a gene: 8. CDR3 length: 14 residues. The CDR3 DNA follows: TGTGCCAGCAGCCCTTCAGGGGGTAAGGAAAAACTGTTTTTT. Translating it yields CASSPSGGKEKLFF.

CDR3 in amino acids: CAWSLPDSNYGYTF. The CDR3 coding sequence is TGTGCCTGGAGTCTCCCGGACAGTAACTATGGCTACACCTTC. The chain links TRBV30 to TRBJ1-2; perhaps TRBD1 as D (6 bases). The V end lost 2 bases, the J end lost 1 base, and 11 bases lay between the germline ends. There are 14 residues in the CDR3. The germline CDR1 and CDR2 sequences are GTSNPN and SVGIG (reference sequence).

The chain combines TRBV4-3 with TRBJ1-5; no clear D. This CDR3 has 14 amino acids. Germline assignment: CDR1 LGHNA and CDR2 YSLEER. Trimming took 0 bases from V and 7 from J, leaving 10 bases between them. CDR3 amino acids: CASSQDPHLQPQHF. In nucleotides, the CDR3 is TGCGCCAGCAGCCAAGATCCCCATTTGCAGCCCCAGCATTTT.

The chain links TRBV19 to TRBJ2-5; 9 bases are a match to TRBD1. The closer fit of TRBJ2-7 to the DNA end suggests the J call may be wrong. Germline V gene data show CDR1 as LNHDA and CDR2 as SQIVND (reference sequence). CDR3 length equals 17 residues. CDR3 nucleotide sequence: TGTGCCAGTAGTAGAACTGCCGGGACAGGGTCCTCCTACGAGCAGTACTTC. Protein product: CASSRTAGTGSSYEQYF.

The chain couples TRBV25-1 to TRBJ1-1; tentatively, D is TRBD1 (5 bases). Germline CDR1 reads MGHDK; CDR2 reads SYGVNS. The CDR3 has 15 amino acids. Trimming shortened V by 5 bases and J by 2 bases, and 15 bases separated the two germline ends. The chain's CDR3 is CASSSHRDGNTEAFF. DNA for the CDR3: TGTGCCAGCAGTTCCCACCGGGACGGAAACACTGAAGCTTTCTTT.

The chain recombines TRBV9 with TRBJ2-5, with D uncertain. This CDR3 comprises 14 residues. Trimming stripped 3 bases from V and 4 bases from J, with 13 bases between. Germline CDR1 SGDLS, CDR2 YYNGEE. In nucleotides, the CDR3 is TGTGCCAGCAGCGACCGACCCAGCTTAGAGACCCAGTACTTC. Its translation is CASSDRPSLETQYF. The variable domain in full, with the rest retrieved from reference TRBV9 and TRBJ2-5, is DSGVTQTPKHLITATGQRVTLRCSPRSGDLSVYWYQQSLDQGLQFLIQYYNGEERAKGNILERFSAQQFPDLHSELNLSSLELGDSALYFCASSDRPSLETQYFGPGTRLLVL.

The chain recombines TRBV6-1 with TRBJ1-6; D gene uncertain. V lost 4 bases to trimming and J lost 9 bases, with 13 bases between them. CDR3 length: 14 residues. Germline V CDR1 and CDR2: MNHNS, SASEGT. The CDR3, as DNA: TGTGCCAGCAGTGTGGATTTGGGTGGTTCACCCCTCCACTTT. Translating gives CASSVDLGGSPLHF.

The gene calls are TRBV19 and TRBJ1-2; no clear D. The CDR3 consists of 16 residues. Germline V gives CDR1 LNHDA, CDR2 SQIVND (reference sequence). V was trimmed by 5 bases and J by 4 bases, leaving 20 bases between them. This CDR3 is CASSLTNMGRGYGYTF. The CDR3 DNA sequence: TGTGCCAGTAGTTTGACGAATATGGGCAGAGGCTATGGCTACACCTTC. Full variable domain (outside the CDR3, taken from reference TRBV19 and TRBJ1-2): DGGITQSPKYLFRKEGQNVTLSCEQNLNHDAMYWYRQDPGQGLRLIYYSQIVNDFQKGDIAEGYSVSREKKESFPLTVTSAQKNPTAFYLCASSLTNMGRGYGYTFGSGTRLTVV.

The J gene is TRBJ1-2, the V gene TRBV2, with D hard to call. The CDR3 spans 11 residues. CDR1 SNHLY and CDR2 FYNNEI come from the germline V gene. V dropped 2 bases and J dropped 6 bases, with 4 bases sitting between them. CDR3 in amino acids: CASSERDGYTF. As DNA, the CDR3 is TGTGCCAGCAGTGAAAGAGATGGCTACACCTTC.

The rearrangement links TRBV7-9 to TRBJ2-1; 10 positions agree with TRBD2. The CDR3 totals 16 residues. Germline V gene lookup returns CDR1 SEHNR and CDR2 FQNEAQ (reference sequence). V lost 4 bases and J lost 4; bases outside the gene matches: 7. The CDR3 DNA reads TGTGCCAGCAGCTCCCGCCCAGCGGGAGGGTACAATGAGCAGTTCTTC. The encoded protein is CASSSRPAGGYNEQFF.

V is TRBV5-1 and J is TRBJ2-5; TRBD1 aligns across 8 bases. CDR3 length: 14 amino acids. The germline V gene has CDR1 SGHRS and CDR2 YFSETQ. With V trimmed by 6 bases and J by 4 bases, 8 bases remained unmatched. The chain's CDR3 is CASKAGGATETQYF. The DNA for the CDR3 is TGCGCCAGCAAGGCAGGGGGCGCGACAGAGACCCAGTACTTC.

The V gene is TRBV30, the J gene TRBJ2-3, with 7 bases fitting TRBD2. Trimming removed 2 bases from V and 0 bases from J; junction bases left unmatched: 5. Germline V lookup: CDR1 GTSNPN, CDR2 SVGIG (reference sequence). The CDR3 has 15 residues. The CDR3 bases are TGTGCCTGGAGTCTCGCTAGCGGTAGCACAGATACGCAGTATTTT. This encodes CAWSLASGSTDTQYF.

The CDR3 DNA reads TGCGCCAGCAGCCAAGAGGGGCTAGCGGGAGAAACCGGGGAGCTGTTTTTT. Its translation: CASSQEGLAGETGELFF. The rearrangement links TRBV4-1 to TRBJ2-2; 10 bases line up with TRBD2. V lost 0 bases to trimming and J lost 5 bases; unmatched junction nucleotides: 6. In germline, CDR1 is MGHRA, CDR2 YSYEKL. The CDR3 spans 17 residues.

The genes are TRBV2 and TRBJ2-5; D uncertain. The germline gives CDR1 SNHLY, CDR2 FYNNEI. V was pared by 1 base and J by 5 bases, with 11 bases between. The CDR3 extends over 14 amino acids. The CDR3 DNA is TGTGCCAGCAGTGAAGGGCCGGCGCGGGAGACCCAGTACTTC. Amino acids: CASSEGPARETQYF.

V is TRBV4-3 and J is TRBJ1-1, with TRBD1 as a possible D gene (5 bases). Germline lookup yields CDR1 LGHNA and CDR2 YSLEER. Trimming took off 3 bases at V and 11 bases at J, with 13 bases between the two ends. The CDR3 runs to 12 residues. CDR3 coding DNA: TGCGCCAGCAGCCACCCAGGGAGTGGGGCTTTCTTT. This encodes CASSHPGSGAFF.

This clone came up a few times. V and J are TRBV28 and TRBJ2-2, with D maybe TRBD2 (6 bases). CDR1 and CDR2 from the germline V gene are MDHEN and SYDVKM. This CDR3 region has 15 residues. Trimming pared 6 bases from V and 4 bases from J, leaving 15 bases between. For the CDR3, the DNA is TGTGCCAGCAGCCTCTCCATGGGGGGCACCGGGGAGCTGTTTTTT. As protein: CASSLSMGGTGELFF.

The CDR3 sequence: CASRPTSEMNTEAFF. The CDR3 DNA reads as TGTGCCAGTAGACCTACCTCGGAAATGAACACTGAAGCTTTCTTT. V and J are TRBV19 and TRBJ1-1; the D is unclear. The V end was cut by 6 bases, the J end by 0 bases, with 14 bases between. The CDR3 has 15 amino acids. Germline loops: CDR1 LNHDA, CDR2 SQIVND (reference sequence).

The chain uses TRBV5-1 and TRBJ2-7; TRBD1 matches at 9 bases. The germline V gene has CDR1 SGHRS and CDR2 YFSETQ. The V and J ends lost 4 bases and 5 bases, in that order; junction bases with no gene match: 7. The CDR3 is 14 amino acids. In nucleotides, the CDR3 is TGCGCCAGCAGCGCCGGGGACAGGGTTCACGAGCAGTACTTC. This translates into CASSAGDRVHEQYF. Full variable domain (rest looked up from reference TRBV5-1 and TRBJ2-7): KAGVTQTPRYLIKTRGQQVTLSCSPISGHRSVSWYQQTPGQGLQFLFEYFSETQRNKGNFPGRFSGRQFSNSRSEMNVSTLELGDSALYLCASSAGDRVHEQYFGPGTRLTVT.

The chain recombines TRBV2 with TRBJ1-2; 10 bases line up with TRBD1. Trimming cost V 8 bases and J 8 bases; bases outside gene matches: 5. From germline, CDR1 is SNHLY and CDR2 FYNNEI. The length of the CDR3 is 12 residues. For the CDR3, the DNA is TGTGCCAGCCGACAGGGGGCGGGAGGCTACACCTTC. As protein: CASRQGAGGYTF.